Sequencing of this T cell receptor (beta chain) was carried out in a study of T-cell reconstitution after alpha-beta-depleted transplantation in children. Unique molecular identifiers were used in preparing the TCRbeta library. TCRdb called the PCR reads again in MiXCR, with one record for every CDR3 protein. This table has some 240,000 distinct CDR3 sequences, 9.7% appearing once. The CDR3 loop spans 12 amino acids. CDR1 MNHEY and CDR2 SVGEGT come from the germline V gene. V lost 10 bases and J 1 base, leaving 10 bases between the germline ends. The source of this sequence is a human donor who donated a stem cell graft to a child with SCID. The sequenced sample was PBMCs from the stem cell graft donor, obtained from the stem cell graft. This chain links TRBV6-2 or TRBV6-3 with TRBJ1-1; D unclear. CDR3 residues: CAIQDPNTEAFF. For the CDR3, the DNA is TGTGCCATCCAAGACCCGAACACTGAAGCTTTCTTT.